These 9 T cell receptor beta chains were all obtained from the same sample, sequenced in a study of Ad26.COV2.S vaccination and SARS-CoV-2 variants. Only in-frame clones appear in the TCRdb table, and some are missing; sequencing was by immunoSEQ multiplex PCR. The sample includes about 250,000 clones, 70% to 90% of them seen just once. The treatment: approximately 18 received Ad26.COV2.S at low or high dose, single or two shots; about 5 received placebo; per-sample allocation not given. Samples came from day 63 after the first vaccine or placebo injection. Sequenced here: peripheral blood, sampled in a trial of Ad26.COV2.S vaccine versus placebo. The receptors stem from a person between 18 and 59 years old who received the Ad26.COV2.S COVID-19 vaccine or a placebo.

The chain joins TRBV2 to TRBJ1-5; 9 nucleotides line up with TRBD1. With V trimmed by 7 bases and J by 7 bases, 8 bases remained unmatched. The germline V gene encodes CDR1 SNHLY and CDR2 FYNNEI. The CDR3 contains 14 residues. The CDR3, as DNA: TGTGCCAGCATTGAGGGACAGGGCGGACAGCCCCAGCATTTT. Its translation: CASIEGQGGQPQHF.

The rearrangement joins TRBV10-3 to TRBJ1-2; D is perhaps TRBD1 (5 bases). CDR1 and CDR2 (germline): ENHRY, SYGVKD. CDR3 length equals 13 residues. Trimming took 7 bases from V and 2 from J, leaving 11 bases between them. CDR3 region: CAIKGPRNYGYTF. DNA of the CDR3: TGTGCCATCAAGGGACCGAGAAACTATGGCTACACCTTC.

The chain employs TRBV10-1 and TRBJ1-1; D is undetermined. Trimming shortened V by 3 bases and J by 1 base, and 6 bases separated the two germline ends. This CDR3 spans 13 amino acids. Germline lookup yields CDR1 WNHNN and CDR2 SYGVQD (reference sequence). In nucleotides, the CDR3 is TGCGCCAGCAGTGATAAGGGGAACACTGAAGCTTTCTTT. Amino acid sequence: CASSDKGNTEAFF.

The rearrangement uses TRBV19 and TRBJ1-2, with D unresolved. CDR1 and CDR2 (germline): LNHDA, SQIVND (reference sequence). Trimming cost V 0 bases and J 0 bases, with 2 bases left between them. The CDR3 contains 13 residues. The CDR3 nucleotides are TGTGCCAGTAGTATAGAAGCTAACTATGGCTACACCTTC. Its translation is CASSIEANYGYTF.

The J gene is TRBJ2-7, the V gene TRBV18; 10 bases are a match to TRBD1. The length of the CDR3 is 14 residues. Trimming removed 4 bases from V and 4 bases from J; junction bases left unmatched: 4. Germline V gives CDR1 KGHSH, CDR2 LQKENI. The CDR3 sequence: CASSLGQGTYEQYF. The CDR3 DNA follows: TGTGCCAGCTCACTGGGACAGGGGACGTACGAGCAGTACTTC.

The chain links TRBV5-5 to TRBJ1-4, with 8 bases lining up with TRBD1. This CDR3 has 15 residues. Per the germline V gene, CDR1 is SGHKS and CDR2 is YYEKEE (reference sequence). J was trimmed by 6 bases and V by 5 bases; bases with no gene match: 9. CDR3 DNA: TGTGCCAGCAGTTATGTCGACAGGGGAGATGAAAAACTGTTTTTT. This codes for CASSYVDRGDEKLFF.

The rearrangement uses TRBV27 and TRBJ1-1; 7 nucleotides agree with TRBD1. CDR1 is MNHEY and CDR2 is SMNVEV in the germline V gene (reference sequence). The CDR3 contains 17 residues. Unmatched junction bases numbered 14, after V lost 6 bases and J lost 1 base. The CDR3 loop reads CASRGATGVLWNTEAFF. For the CDR3, the DNA is TGTGCCAGCAGGGGGGCCACAGGGGTCCTTTGGAACACTGAAGCTTTCTTT.

The chain carries TRBV30 and TRBJ2-3; the D gene is possibly TRBD2 (5 bases). Per germline, CDR1 GTSNPN and CDR2 SVGIG (reference sequence). V lost 2 bases to trimming and J lost 10 bases, with 16 bases between them. The CDR3 is made up of 13 amino acids. CDR3 region: CAWSFARQAAQYF. DNA for the CDR3: TGTGCCTGGAGTTTTGCCAGGCAAGCGGCGCAGTATTTT.

This clone was found a few times. The rearrangement links TRBV9 to TRBJ1-2; D uncertain. The CDR3 consists of 12 residues. Trimming shortened V by 3 bases and J by 6 bases, and 9 bases separated the two germline ends. Germline assignment: CDR1 SGDLS and CDR2 YYNGEE. DNA for the CDR3: TGTGCCAGCAGCGAGGCTGATAATGGCTACACCTTC. Residues: CASSEADNGYTF. The variable domain in full, with the rest retrieved from reference TRBV9 and TRBJ1-2, is DSGVTQTPKHLITATGQRVTLRCSPRSGDLSVYWYQQSLDQGLQFLIQYYNGEERAKGNILERFSAQQFPDLHSELNLSSLELGDSALYFCASSEADNGYTFGSGTRLTVV.